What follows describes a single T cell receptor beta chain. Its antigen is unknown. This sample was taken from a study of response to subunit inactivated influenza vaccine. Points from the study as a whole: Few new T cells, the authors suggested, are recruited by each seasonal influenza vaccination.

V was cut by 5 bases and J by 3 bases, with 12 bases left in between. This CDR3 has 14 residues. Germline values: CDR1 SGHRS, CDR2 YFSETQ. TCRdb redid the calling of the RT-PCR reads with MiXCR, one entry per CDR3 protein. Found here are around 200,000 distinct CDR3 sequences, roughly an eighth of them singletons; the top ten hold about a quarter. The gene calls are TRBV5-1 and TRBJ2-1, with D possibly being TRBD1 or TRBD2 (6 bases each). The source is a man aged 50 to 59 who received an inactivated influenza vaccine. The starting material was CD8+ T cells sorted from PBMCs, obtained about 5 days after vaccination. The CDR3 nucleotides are TGCGCCAGCAGGCCGGAGGGGGACTACAATGAGCAGTTCTTC. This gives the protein CASRPEGDYNEQFF. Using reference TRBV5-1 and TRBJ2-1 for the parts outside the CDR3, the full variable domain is KAGVTQTPRYLIKTRGQQVTLSCSPISGHRSVSWYQQTPGQGLQFLFEYFSETQRNKGNFPGRFSGRQFSNSRSEMNVSTLELGDSALYLCASRPEGDYNEQFFGPGTRLTVL.